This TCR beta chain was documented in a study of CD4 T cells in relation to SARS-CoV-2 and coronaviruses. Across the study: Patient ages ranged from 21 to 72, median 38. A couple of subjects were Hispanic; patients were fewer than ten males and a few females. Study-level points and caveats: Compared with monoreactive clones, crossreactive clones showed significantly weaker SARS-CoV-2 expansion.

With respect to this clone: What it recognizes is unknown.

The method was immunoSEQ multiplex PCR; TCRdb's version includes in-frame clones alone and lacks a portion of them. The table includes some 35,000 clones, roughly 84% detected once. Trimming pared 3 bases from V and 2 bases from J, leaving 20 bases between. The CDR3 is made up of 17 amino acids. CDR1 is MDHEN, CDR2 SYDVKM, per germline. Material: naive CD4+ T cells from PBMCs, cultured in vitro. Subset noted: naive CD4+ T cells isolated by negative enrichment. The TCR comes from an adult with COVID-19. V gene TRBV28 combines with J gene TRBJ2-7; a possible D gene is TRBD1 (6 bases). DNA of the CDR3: TGTGCCAGCAGTTTCCCGTCAGGGGAATTTACCACCTACGAGCAGTACTTC. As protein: CASSFPSGEFTTYEQYF. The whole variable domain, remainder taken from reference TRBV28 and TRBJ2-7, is DVKVTQSSRYLVKRTGEKVFLECVQDMDHENMFWYRQDPGLGLRLIYFSYDVKMKEKGDIPEGYSVSREKKERFSLILESASTNQTSMYLCASSFPSGEFTTYEQYFGPGTRLTVT.